The clone carrying this T cell receptor beta chain was recorded at least ten times. Antigen unknown. Time point here: sample taken at primary tumor resection. The cohort: about 79 early-stage, untreated non-small cell lung cancer patients. This record comes from a study of spatial heterogeneity in lung cancer. Study-wide results and caveats: Follow-up blood showed ubiquitous expanded tumor TCRs less than blood at resection did.

Using its own MiXCR run on the 5' RACE reads, TCRdb lists one record per CDR3 protein. The repertoire consists of about 48,000 distinct CDR3 sequences, with less than 5.5% occurring once and the leading ten covering approximately 12%. This sample comprised PBMCs, obtained at surgery. This sequence was found in a male donor with early-stage non-small cell lung cancer.

The DNA of the CDR3 is TGTGCCAGCCCTACCTACGAGCAGTACTTC. Protein product: CASPTYEQYF. V gene TRBV3-2 combines with J gene TRBJ2-7. TRBV3-2 is classified as a pseudogene. The CDR3 covers 10 residues.